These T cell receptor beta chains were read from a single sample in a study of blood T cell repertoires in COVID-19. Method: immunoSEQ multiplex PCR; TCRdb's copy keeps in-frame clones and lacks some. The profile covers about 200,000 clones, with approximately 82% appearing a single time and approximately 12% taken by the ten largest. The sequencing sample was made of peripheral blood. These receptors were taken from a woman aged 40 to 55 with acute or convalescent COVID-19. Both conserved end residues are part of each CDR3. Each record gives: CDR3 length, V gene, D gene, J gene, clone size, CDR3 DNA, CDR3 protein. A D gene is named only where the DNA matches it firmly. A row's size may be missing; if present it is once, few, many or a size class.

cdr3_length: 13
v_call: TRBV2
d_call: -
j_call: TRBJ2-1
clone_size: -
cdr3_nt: TGTGCCTGCAAAGATAGCTCCTACAATGAGCAGTTCTTC
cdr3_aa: CACKDSSYNEQFF

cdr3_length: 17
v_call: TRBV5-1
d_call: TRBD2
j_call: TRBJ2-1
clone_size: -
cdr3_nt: TGCGCCAGCAGCTTGCCGGGACTAGCGGGATATTACAATGAGCAGTTCTTC
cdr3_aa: CASSLPGLAGYYNEQFF

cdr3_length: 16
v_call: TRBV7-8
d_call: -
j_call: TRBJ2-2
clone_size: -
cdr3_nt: TGTGCCAGCAGCTTGGGGGCCGCCCCGAGCACCGGGGAGCTGTTTTTT
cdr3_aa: CASSLGAAPSTGELFF

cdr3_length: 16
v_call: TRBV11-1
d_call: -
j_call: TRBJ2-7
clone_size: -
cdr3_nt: TGTGCCAGCAGCTTAGCAACCCCGGGACTCTTCTACGAGCAGTACTTC
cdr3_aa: CASSLATPGLFYEQYF

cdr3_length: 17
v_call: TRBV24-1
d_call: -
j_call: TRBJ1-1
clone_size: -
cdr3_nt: TGTGCCACCAGTAGGACTAAGGTTTTATGCGTGAACACTGAAGCTTTCTTT
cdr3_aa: CATSRTKVLCVNTEAFF

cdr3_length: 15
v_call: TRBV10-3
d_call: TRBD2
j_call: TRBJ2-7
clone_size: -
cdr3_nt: TGTGCCATCAGTGACCTCGGACTAGCGGCCTACGAGCAGTACTTC
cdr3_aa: CAISDLGLAAYEQYF

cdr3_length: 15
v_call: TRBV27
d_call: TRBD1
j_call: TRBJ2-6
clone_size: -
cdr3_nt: TGTGCCAGCACACAGGGGGCGCGAGGGGCCAACGTCCTGACTTTC
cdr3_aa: CASTQGARGANVLTF

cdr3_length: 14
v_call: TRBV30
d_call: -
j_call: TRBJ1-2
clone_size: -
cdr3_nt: TGTGCCTGGATTCCTTCATCAGGGTACTATGGCTACACCTTC
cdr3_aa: CAWIPSSGYYGYTF

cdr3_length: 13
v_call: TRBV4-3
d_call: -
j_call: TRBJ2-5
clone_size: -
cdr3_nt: TGCGCCAGCAGCCAAGAAATTCGGGGGACCCAGTACTTC
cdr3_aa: CASSQEIRGTQYF

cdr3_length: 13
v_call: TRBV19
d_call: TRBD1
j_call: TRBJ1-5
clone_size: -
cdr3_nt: TGTGCCAGTAGGACAGGGGGCCCTCAGCCCCAGCATTTT
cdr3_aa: CASRTGGPQPQHF

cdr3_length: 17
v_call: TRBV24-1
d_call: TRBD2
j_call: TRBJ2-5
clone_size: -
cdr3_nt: TGTGCCACCAGTGATCCAATAGCGGGAGATCCCCAAGAGACCCAGTACTTC
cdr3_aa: CATSDPIAGDPQETQYF

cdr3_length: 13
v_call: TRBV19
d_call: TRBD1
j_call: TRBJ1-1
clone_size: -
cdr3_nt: TGTGCCAGTAAGGACAGGGCGAACACTGAAGCTTTCTTT
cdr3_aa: CASKDRANTEAFF

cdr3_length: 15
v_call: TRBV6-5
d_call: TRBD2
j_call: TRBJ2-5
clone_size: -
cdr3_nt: TGTGCCAGCAGAGTTAGCGGGAGGGCCTGGGAGACCCAGTACTTC
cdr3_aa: CASRVSGRAWETQYF

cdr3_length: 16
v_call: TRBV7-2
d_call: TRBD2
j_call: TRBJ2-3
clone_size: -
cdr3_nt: TGTGCCAGCAGCCTAGCCGGGACTAGCGTAACAGATACGCAGTATTTT
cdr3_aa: CASSLAGTSVTDTQYF

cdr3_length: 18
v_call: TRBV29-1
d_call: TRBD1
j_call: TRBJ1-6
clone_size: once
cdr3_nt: TGCAGCGGCCATCTCCAGGGTACAGGGGACTCCTATAATTCACCCCTCCACTTT
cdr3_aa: CSGHLQGTGDSYNSPLHF

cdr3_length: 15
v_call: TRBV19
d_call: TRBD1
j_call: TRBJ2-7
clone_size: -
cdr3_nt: TGTGCCAGTAGTATGGGACAGGGGACCACCTACGAGCAGTACTTC
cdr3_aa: CASSMGQGTTYEQYF

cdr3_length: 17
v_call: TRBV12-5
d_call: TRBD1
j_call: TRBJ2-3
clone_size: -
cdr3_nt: TGTGCTAGTGGTTTGGCAACCGGGACAGGGAGGGGGGATACGCAGTATTTT
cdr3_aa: CASGLATGTGRGDTQYF

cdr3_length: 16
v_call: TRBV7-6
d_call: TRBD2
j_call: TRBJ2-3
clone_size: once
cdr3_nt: TGTGCCAGCAGCTTAGCGGCTAGCGGGAGGTGGGATACGCAGTATTTT
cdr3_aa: CASSLAASGRWDTQYF

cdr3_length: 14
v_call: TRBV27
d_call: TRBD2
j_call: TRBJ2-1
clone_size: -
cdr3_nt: TGTGCCAGCAGTCCCCTCGGACTAGCGGGAGATCTGTTCTTC
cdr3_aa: CASSPLGLAGDLFF

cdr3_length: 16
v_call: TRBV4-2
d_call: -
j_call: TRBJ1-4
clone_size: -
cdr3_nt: TGTGCCAGCAGCCAAGGTCCCGGGACGGAGGGTGAAAAACTGTTTTTT
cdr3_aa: CASSQGPGTEGEKLFF

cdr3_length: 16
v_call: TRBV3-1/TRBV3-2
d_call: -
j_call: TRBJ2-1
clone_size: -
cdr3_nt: TGTGCCAGCAGCGAACACGGCGGGGGCGATTACAATGAGCAGTTCTTC
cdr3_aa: CASSEHGGGDYNEQFF

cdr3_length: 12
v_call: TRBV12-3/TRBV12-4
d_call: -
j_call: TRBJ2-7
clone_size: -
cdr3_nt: TGTGCCAGCAGTCGGGACTCCTACGAGCAGTACTTC
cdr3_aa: CASSRDSYEQYF

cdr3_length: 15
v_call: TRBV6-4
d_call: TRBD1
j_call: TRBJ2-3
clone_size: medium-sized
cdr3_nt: TGTGCCAGCAGTGACTCGGGACAGGGGGCAGATACGCAGTATTTT
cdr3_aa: CASSDSGQGADTQYF

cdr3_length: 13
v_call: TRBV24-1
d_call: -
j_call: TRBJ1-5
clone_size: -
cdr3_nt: TGTGCCACCAGCTGGGGGGGGGACCAGCCCCAGCATTTT
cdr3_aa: CATSWGGDQPQHF

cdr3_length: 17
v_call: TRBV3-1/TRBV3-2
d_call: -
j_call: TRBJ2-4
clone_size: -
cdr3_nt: TGTGCCAGCAGCCAAGGAAACAGACTATTAGCCAAAAACATTCAGTACTTC
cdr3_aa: CASSQGNRLLAKNIQYF

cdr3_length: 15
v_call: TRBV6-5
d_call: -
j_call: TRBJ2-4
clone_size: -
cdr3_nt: TGTGCCAGCAGTTCCATTAGGGGCCCCCAAAACATTCAGTACTTC
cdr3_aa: CASSSIRGPQNIQYF

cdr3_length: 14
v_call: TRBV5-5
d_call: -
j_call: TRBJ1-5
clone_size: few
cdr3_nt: TGTGCCAGCAGTCGCGTTTATAGCAATCAGCCCCAGCATTTT
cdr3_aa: CASSRVYSNQPQHF

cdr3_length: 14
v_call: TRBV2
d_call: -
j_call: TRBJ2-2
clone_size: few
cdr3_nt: TGTGCCAGCAGTGAATCGCGGGGTCCCGGGGAGCTGTTTTTT
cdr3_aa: CASSESRGPGELFF

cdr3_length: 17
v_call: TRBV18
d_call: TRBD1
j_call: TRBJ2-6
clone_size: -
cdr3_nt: TGTGCCAGCTCAACGGGACAGGGGGCGCTTGGGGCCAACGTCCTGACTTTC
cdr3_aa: CASSTGQGALGANVLTF

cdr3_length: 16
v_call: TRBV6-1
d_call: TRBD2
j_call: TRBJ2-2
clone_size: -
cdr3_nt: TGTGCCAGCAGTGACCCTAGCGGGGGGCACACCGGGGAGCTGTTTTTT
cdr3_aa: CASSDPSGGHTGELFF

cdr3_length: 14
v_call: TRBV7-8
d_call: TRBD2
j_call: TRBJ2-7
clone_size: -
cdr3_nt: TGTGCCAGCAGCCATACCGGGACTAGCAACGAGCAGTACTTC
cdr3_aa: CASSHTGTSNEQYF

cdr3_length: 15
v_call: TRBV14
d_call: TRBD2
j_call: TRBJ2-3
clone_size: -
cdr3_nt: TGTGCCAGCAGCCAAGGCCTAGCGGGAGCGGGTACGCAGTATTTT
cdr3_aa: CASSQGLAGAGTQYF

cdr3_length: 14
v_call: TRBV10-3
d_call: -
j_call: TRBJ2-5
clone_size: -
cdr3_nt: TGTGCCATCAGTGAAGGACAGCCTAGGGAGACCCAGTACTTC
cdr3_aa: CAISEGQPRETQYF

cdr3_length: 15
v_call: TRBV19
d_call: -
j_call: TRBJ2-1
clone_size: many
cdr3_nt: TGTGCCAGTAGTATTACGAGCGGAAAATACAATGAGCAGTTCTTC
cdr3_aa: CASSITSGKYNEQFF

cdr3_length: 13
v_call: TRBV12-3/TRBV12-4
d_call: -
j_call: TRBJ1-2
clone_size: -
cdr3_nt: TGTGCCAGCAGTGTGACAAGAAACTATGGCTACACCTTC
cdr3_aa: CASSVTRNYGYTF

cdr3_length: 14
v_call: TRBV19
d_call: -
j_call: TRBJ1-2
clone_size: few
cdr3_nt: TGTGCCAGTAGTGCCTACAGCGGCTCAGATGGCTACACCTTC
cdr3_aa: CASSAYSGSDGYTF

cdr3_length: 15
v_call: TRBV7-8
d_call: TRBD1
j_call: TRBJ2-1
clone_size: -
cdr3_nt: TGTGCCAGCAGCCCCGGGACAGGGGGCCACAATGAGCAGTTCTTC
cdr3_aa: CASSPGTGGHNEQFF

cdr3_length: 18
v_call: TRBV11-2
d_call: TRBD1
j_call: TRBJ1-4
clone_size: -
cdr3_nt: TGTGCCAGCAGCTTAGGGTTCGGGGTGCAGGGGGCCCAGGAAAAACTGTTTTTT
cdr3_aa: CASSLGFGVQGAQEKLFF

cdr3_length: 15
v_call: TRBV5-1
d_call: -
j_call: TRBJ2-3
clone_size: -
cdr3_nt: TGCGCCAGCAGCTTGGGTCCAGGACACACAGATACGCAGTATTTT
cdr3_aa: CASSLGPGHTDTQYF

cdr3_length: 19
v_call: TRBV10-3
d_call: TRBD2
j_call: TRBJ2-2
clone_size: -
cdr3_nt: TGTGCCATCAGTGAGCCCGGGACTAGCGGGGTTTGGAACACCGGGGAGCTGTTTTTT
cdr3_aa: CAISEPGTSGVWNTGELFF

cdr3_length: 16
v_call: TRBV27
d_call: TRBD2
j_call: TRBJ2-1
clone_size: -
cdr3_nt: TGTGCCAGCAGTTTATATGGCGGGAGGTCCTACAATGAGCAGTTCTTC
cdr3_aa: CASSLYGGRSYNEQFF

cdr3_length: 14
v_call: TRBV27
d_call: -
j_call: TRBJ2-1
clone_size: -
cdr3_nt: TGTGCCAGCAGTGGTGGCAGCGCCTACAATGAGCAGTTCTTC
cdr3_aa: CASSGGSAYNEQFF

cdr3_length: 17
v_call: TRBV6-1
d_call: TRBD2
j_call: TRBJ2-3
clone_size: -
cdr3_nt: TGTGCCAGCAGTGTTTCCCCAGCGGGACCAACATTAGATACGCAGTATTTT
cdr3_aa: CASSVSPAGPTLDTQYF

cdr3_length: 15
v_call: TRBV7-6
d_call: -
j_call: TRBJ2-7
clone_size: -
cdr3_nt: TGTGCCAGCAGCTTTGGTCCGGGACAATCTTACGAGCAGTACTTC
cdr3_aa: CASSFGPGQSYEQYF

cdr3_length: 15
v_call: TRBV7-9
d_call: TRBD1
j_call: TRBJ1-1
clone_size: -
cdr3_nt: TGTGCCAGCAGCTTAGCGCAGGGGGCGCGGACTGAAGCTTTCTTT
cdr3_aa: CASSLAQGARTEAFF

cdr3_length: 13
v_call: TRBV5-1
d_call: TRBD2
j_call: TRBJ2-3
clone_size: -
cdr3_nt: TGCGCCAGCCAGACTAGCGGGAGTGATACGCAGTATTTT
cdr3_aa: CASQTSGSDTQYF

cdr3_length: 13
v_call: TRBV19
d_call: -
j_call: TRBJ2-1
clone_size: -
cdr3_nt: TGTGCCAGTACTTATCGAGGGTTTCACGAGCAGTTCTTC
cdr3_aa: CASTYRGFHEQFF

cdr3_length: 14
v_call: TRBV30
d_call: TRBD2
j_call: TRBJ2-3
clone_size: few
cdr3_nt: TGTGCCTGGATTACTAGCGGGAGGACAGATACGCAGTATTTT
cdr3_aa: CAWITSGRTDTQYF

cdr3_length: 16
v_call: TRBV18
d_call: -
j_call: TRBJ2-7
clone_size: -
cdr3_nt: TGTGCCAGCTCACCAACCCCCACAGGGGGGGGGTACGAGCAGTACTTC
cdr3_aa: CASSPTPTGGGYEQYF

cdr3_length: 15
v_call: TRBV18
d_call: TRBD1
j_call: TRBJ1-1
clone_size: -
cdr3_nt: TGTGCCAGCTCACCAAAGGGACCAGGGGGGACTGAAGCTTTCTTT
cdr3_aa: CASSPKGPGGTEAFF

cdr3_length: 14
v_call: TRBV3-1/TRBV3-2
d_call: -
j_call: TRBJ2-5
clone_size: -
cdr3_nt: TGTGCCAGCAGCCTCGGGGGAGCCCAAGAGACCCAGTACTTC
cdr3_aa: CASSLGGAQETQYF

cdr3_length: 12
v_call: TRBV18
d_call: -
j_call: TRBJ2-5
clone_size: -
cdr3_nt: TGTGCCAGCTCACCAGGAGGGGAGACCCAGTACTTC
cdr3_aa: CASSPGGETQYF

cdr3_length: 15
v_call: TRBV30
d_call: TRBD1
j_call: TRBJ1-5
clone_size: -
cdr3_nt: TGTGCCTGGAGCTCGGGACAGGGGGCCGGTCAGCCCCAGCATTTT
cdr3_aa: CAWSSGQGAGQPQHF

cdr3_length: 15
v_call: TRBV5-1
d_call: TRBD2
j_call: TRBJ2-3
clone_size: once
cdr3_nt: TGCGCCAGCCTAGCGGGGGGGCCAGGGTCAGATACGCAGTATTTT
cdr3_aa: CASLAGGPGSDTQYF

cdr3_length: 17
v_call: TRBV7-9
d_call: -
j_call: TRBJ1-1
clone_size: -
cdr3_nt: TGTGCCAGCAGCTCCCCCCCCCTGAGGTATGGAACGACTGAAGCTTTCTTT
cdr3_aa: CASSSPPLRYGTTEAFF

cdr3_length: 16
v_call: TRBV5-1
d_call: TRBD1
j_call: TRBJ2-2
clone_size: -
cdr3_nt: TGCGCCAGCAGCACATGGACAGGGCGGAACACCGGGGAGCTGTTTTTT
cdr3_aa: CASSTWTGRNTGELFF

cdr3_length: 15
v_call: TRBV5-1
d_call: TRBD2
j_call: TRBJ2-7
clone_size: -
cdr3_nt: TGCGCCAGCAGTTTATTAGCGGGAGGCCCCTACGAGCAGTACTTC
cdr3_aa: CASSLLAGGPYEQYF

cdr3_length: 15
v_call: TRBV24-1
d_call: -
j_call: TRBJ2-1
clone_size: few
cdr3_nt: TGTGCCACCAGTGATTCCCAATATACAGACAATGAGCAGTTCTTC
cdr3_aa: CATSDSQYTDNEQFF

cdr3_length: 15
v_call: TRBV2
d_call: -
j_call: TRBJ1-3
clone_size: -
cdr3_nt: TGTGCCAGCAGTGAAATGGCAGTCTCTGGAAACACCATATATTTT
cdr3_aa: CASSEMAVSGNTIYF